This is a list of T cell receptor beta chains from one sample in a study of shared clonotypes between healthy human individuals. Method: immunoSEQ multiplex PCR; TCRdb's copy keeps in-frame clones and lacks some. This table has about 2 million clones, 95% appearing once. What was sequenced was naive CD4+ T cells sorted from blood. The receptors come from a young man in good health. The CDR3 runs from the conserved cysteine through the conserved F or W. The D gene is left open where the match is weak. Rows may omit the clone size; those that give it use once, few, many or a size class.

>NA|NA|TRBV5-1|TRBJ1-3
CASSLAGDSGNTIYF
TGCGCCAGCAGCCTAGCGGGGGACTCTGGAAACACCATATATTTT
>NA|TRBD2|TRBV5-6|TRBJ2-3
CASRETSGFKDTQYF
TGTGCCAGCAGAGAGACTAGCGGTTTTAAAGATACGCAGTATTTT
>NA|NA|TRBV12-5|TRBJ2-1
CASAGGNINEQFF
TGTGCTAGTGCGGGCGGGAATATCAATGAGCAGTTCTTC
>NA|TRBD1|TRBV6-6|TRBJ1-4
CASGDRGRIEKLFF
TGTGCCAGCGGGGACAGGGGGCGGATCGAAAAACTGTTTTTT
>NA|TRBD1|TRBV5-4|TRBJ1-6
CASSPFPRQGEGPLHF
TGTGCCAGCAGCCCCTTCCCTCGACAGGGGGAAGGGCCCCTCCACTTT
>NA|NA|TRBV30|TRBJ2-3
CAWSDYGGTDTQYF
TGTGCCTGGAGTGATTACGGGGGCACAGATACGCAGTATTTT
>NA|TRBD1|TRBV5-1|TRBJ1-3
CASSIGQGQGNTIYF
TGCGCCAGCAGCATCGGACAGGGTCAAGGAAACACCATATATTTT
>NA|NA|TRBV30|TRBJ1-4
CAWSTERGLFF
TGTGCCTGGAGTACGGAACGTGGGCTGTTTTTT
>NA|TRBD1|TRBV7-2|TRBJ2-1
CASSSPVDRGFHNEQFF
TGTGCCAGCAGCTCTCCCGTGGACAGGGGTTTTCACAATGAGCAGTTCTTC
>NA|NA|TRBV21-1|TRBJ2-7
CASSKEVCGTSGGF
TGTGCCAGCAGCAAAGAGGTCTGCGGGACTAGCGGGGGATTC
>NA|NA|TRBV28|TRBJ1-2
CASSAGAIYGYTF
TGTGCCAGCAGTGCAGGGGCCATCTATGGCTACACCTTC
>NA|NA|TRBV5-4|TRBJ2-7
CASSYLTGSSSEQYF
TGTGCCAGCAGCTACTTAACCGGGTCCTCTTCCGAGCAGTACTTC
>NA|TRBD2|TRBV28|TRBJ2-7
CASSFPGTRTYEQYF
TGTGCCAGCAGTTTCCCCGGGACTAGGACCTACGAGCAGTACTTC
>NA|NA|TRBV27|TRBJ1-5
CASSFRGTYSNQPQHF
TGTGCCAGCAGTTTCCGAGGTACTTATAGCAATCAGCCCCAGCATTTT
>NA|TRBD1|TRBV10-3|TRBJ2-7
CAISVQGNEQYF
TGTGCCATCAGCGTACAGGGGAACGAGCAGTACTTC
>NA|NA|TRBV4-1|TRBJ2-7
CASSQPNGRGRPYYEQYF
TGCGCCAGCAGCCAACCGAACGGACGGGGGAGGCCATACTACGAGCAGTACTTC
>NA|TRBD2|TRBV7-9|TRBJ2-7
CASSPSGLAVYEQYF
TGTGCCAGCAGCCCGTCCGGACTAGCTGTATACGAGCAGTACTTC
>NA|NA|TRBV9|TRBJ2-2
CASSVGPNTGELFF
TGTGCCAGCAGCGTGGGCCCGAACACCGGGGAGCTGTTTTTT
>NA|NA|TRBV27|TRBJ1-2
CASSRSGAYGYTF
TGTGCCAGCAGCCGTAGCGGGGCCTATGGCTACACCTTC
>NA|NA|TRBV6-1|TRBJ2-2
CASSGTVNTGELFF
TGTGCCAGCAGCGGGACGGTGAACACCGGGGAGCTGTTTTTT
>NA|TRBD1|TRBV19|TRBJ2-7
CASSIDYGQEAYEQYF
TGTGCCAGTAGTATAGATTATGGACAGGAGGCCTACGAGCAGTACTTC
>NA|TRBD2|TRBV4-1|TRBJ2-3
CASSHSGTSGTDTQYF
TGCGCCAGCAGCCATTCCGGGACTAGCGGCACAGATACGCAGTATTTT
>NA|NA|TRBV28|TRBJ1-2
CASSLSGIGGYGYTF
TGTGCCAGCAGTTTATCGGGAATTGGGGGCTATGGCTACACCTTC
>NA|TRBD2|TRBV5-1|TRBJ2-3
CASSSQLAGGSTDTQYF
TGCGCCAGCAGCTCCCAACTAGCGGGGGGTAGCACAGATACGCAGTATTTT
>NA|TRBD1|TRBV5-1|TRBJ1-2
CASSFDGTGPYGYTF
TGCGCCAGCAGCTTTGACGGGACAGGGCCCTATGGCTACACCTTC
>NA|TRBD2|TRBV30|TRBJ2-3
CAWSASAGGLTDTQYF
TGTGCCTGGAGCGCATCGGCGGGGGGCCTCACAGATACGCAGTATTTT
>NA|NA|TRBV7-3|TRBJ2-3
CASSHDGGKGTDTQYF
TGTGCCAGCAGCCACGACGGGGGAAAGGGCACAGATACGCAGTATTTT
>once|TRBD1|TRBV18|TRBJ1-4
CASSLGTGEVEKLFF
TGTGCCAGCTCCCTCGGGACAGGGGAGGTTGAAAAACTGTTTTTT
>NA|NA|TRBV10-3|TRBJ1-3
CAISDGRLSGNTIYF
TGTGCCATCAGTGACGGCAGACTCTCTGGAAACACCATATATTTT
>NA|NA|TRBV18|TRBJ1-1
CASSSAPDGNTEAFF
TGTGCCAGCTCATCGGCTCCGGACGGGAACACTGAAGCTTTCTTT
>NA|NA|TRBV18|TRBJ2-7
CASSPGLSYEQYF
TGTGCCAGCTCACCGGGACTCAGCTACGAGCAGTACTTC
>NA|NA|TRBV6-1|TRBJ1-3
CASTAASGNTIYF
TGTGCCAGCACGGCAGCCTCTGGAAACACCATATATTTT
>NA|NA|TRBV5-4|TRBJ1-1
CASGGTGGLMNTEAFF
TGTGCCAGCGGAGGGACGGGGGGCCTAATGAACACTGAAGCTTTCTTT
>NA|NA|TRBV13|TRBJ1-1
CASSGNTLDWAFF
TGTGCCAGCAGCGGCAACACACTAGACTGGGCTTTCTTT
>NA|TRBD1|TRBV29-1|TRBJ1-2
CSSADRGGYGYTF
TGCAGCTCCGCGGACAGGGGAGGATATGGCTACACCTTC
>NA|NA|TRBV5-4|TRBJ1-2
CASSLTDNYGYTF
TGTGCCAGCAGCTTGACAGACAACTATGGCTACACCTTC
>NA|TRBD1|TRBV4-1|TRBJ1-6
CASSQVQGVNSPLHF
TGCGCCAGCAGCCAAGTACAGGGGGTTAATTCACCCCTCCACTTT
>NA|NA|TRBV9|TRBJ2-3
CASSVLPLARDTQYF
TGTGCCAGCAGCGTATTACCCCTAGCCCGCGATACGCAGTATTTT
>NA|NA|TRBV6-4|TRBJ1-4
CASRPRGSDEKLFF
TGTGCCAGCCGCCCTCGAGGGAGTGATGAAAAACTGTTTTTT
>NA|NA|TRBV7-9|TRBJ2-7
CASSAGLEKEEQYF
TGTGCCAGCAGCGCGGGACTCGAGAAGGAAGAGCAGTACTTC
>once|NA|TRBV5-1|TRBJ1-4
CASSLVGPNEKLFF
TGCGCCAGCAGCTTGGTGGGACCGAATGAAAAACTGTTTTTT
>NA|NA|TRBV7-9|TRBJ2-7
CASSSPLLDGEQYF
TGTGCCAGCAGCTCACCTTTACTAGACGGTGAGCAGTACTTC
>NA|TRBD2|TRBV25-1|TRBJ2-1
CASRRGGSGNNEQFF
TGTGCCAGCAGACGGGGGGGGAGTGGGAACAATGAGCAGTTCTTC
>once|NA|TRBV9|TRBJ2-3
CASSVVGASTDTQYF
TGTGCCAGCAGCGTAGTGGGGGCAAGCACAGATACGCAGTATTTT
>NA|NA|TRBV10-3|TRBJ2-2
CAISEQGSTGELFF
TGTGCCATCAGTGAGCAGGGCAGCACCGGGGAGCTGTTTTTT
>NA|NA|TRBV19|TRBJ2-7
CASSHGAPTYEQYF
TGTGCCAGTAGTCACGGGGCTCCCACCTACGAGCAGTACTTC
>NA|TRBD2|TRBV18|TRBJ2-5
CASSPPPSGTPGETQYF
TGTGCCAGCTCACCACCTCCTAGCGGCACCCCAGGTGAGACCCAGTACTTC
>NA|NA|TRBV6-1|TRBJ1-1
CASSERSGSAFF
TGTGCCAGCAGTGAAAGGTCAGGGAGTGCTTTCTTT
>NA|TRBD2|TRBV15|TRBJ2-7
CATSLAWAGGNEQYF
TGTGCCACCAGCCTGGCTTGGGCGGGGGGCAACGAGCAGTACTTC
>once|NA|TRBV28|TRBJ1-1
CASRTPPNTEAFF
TGTGCCAGCAGGACCCCCCCGAACACTGAAGCTTTCTTT
>NA|NA|TRBV30|TRBJ2-1
CAWSVGTFEYNEQFF
TGTGCCTGGAGTGTCGGCACCTTCGAGTACAATGAGCAGTTCTTC
>few|NA|TRBV28|TRBJ2-7
CASSLPSPGEQYF
TGTGCCAGCAGTTTACCCTCTCCGGGGGAGCAGTACTTC
>NA|TRBD2|TRBV4-1|TRBJ2-5
CASSQEGAGGHRETQYF
TGCGCCAGCAGCCAAGAGGGCGCGGGGGGGCACCGGGAGACCCAGTACTTC
>NA|TRBD2|TRBV7-2|TRBJ2-1
CASSTLAGPYNEQFF
TGTGCCAGCAGCACACTAGCGGGCCCATACAATGAGCAGTTCTTC
>NA|NA|TRBV27|TRBJ1-6
CASSLRSRLNSPLHF
TGTGCCAGCAGTTTAAGGTCACGGTTAAATTCACCCCTCCACTTT
>NA|TRBD2|TRBV6-5|TRBJ2-4
CASSYSRGVNIQYF
TGTGCCAGCAGTTACTCCCGGGGGGTAAACATTCAGTACTTC
>NA|TRBD1|TRBV7-6|TRBJ2-2
CASSLGGQSTGELFF
TGTGCCAGCAGCTTAGGGGGACAGAGCACCGGGGAGCTGTTTTTT
>NA|TRBD2|TRBV19|TRBJ2-1
CASTPAGYNEQFF
TGTGCCAGTACCCCAGCGGGATACAATGAGCAGTTCTTC
>NA|NA|TRBV4-1|TRBJ2-3
CASSPRQGGVDTQYF
TGCGCCAGCAGCCCCAGACAGGGAGGGGTAGATACGCAGTATTTT
>many|TRBD1|TRBV18|TRBJ1-1
CASSTGTGPPVPEAFF
TGTGCCAGCTCAACCGGGACAGGGCCCCCCGTCCCTGAAGCTTTCTTT